The T cell receptor beta chain under discussion was sequenced for a study of early T cells in non-severe SARS-CoV-2 infection. Study at large: Sequencing used unsorted whole-blood bulk RNA, so chains lack pairing. Study-level points and caveats: Anti-spike CD8 specificities were favored by VDJdb matching, whose results missed private and CD4 specificities.

CDR1 is MNHEY, CDR2 SVGEGT, per germline. This CDR3 spans 16 amino acids. V shed 7 bases and J 9 bases; nucleotides not matched to a gene: 16. Individual cDNA molecules carried attached unique molecular identifiers. TCRdb re-analysed the 5' RACE reads in MiXCR, keeping a single row per CDR3 protein. The profile shows roughly 70,000 distinct CDR3 sequences, roughly an eighth of them singletons. This clonotype was observed many times. Its specificity is unknown. Input material: whole blood. This chain links TRBV6-2 or TRBV6-3 with TRBJ2-1; TRBD2 aligns across 9 bases. The origin of this receptor is an adult who was a healthcare worker with PCR-confirmed SARS-CoV-2 infection or an uninfected control (not recorded which). The CDR3 DNA sequence: TGTGCCAGCACCAACTCCCGGCTAGCGGGGCGGGGTGAGCAGTTCTTC. Translating gives CASTNSRLAGRGEQFF.